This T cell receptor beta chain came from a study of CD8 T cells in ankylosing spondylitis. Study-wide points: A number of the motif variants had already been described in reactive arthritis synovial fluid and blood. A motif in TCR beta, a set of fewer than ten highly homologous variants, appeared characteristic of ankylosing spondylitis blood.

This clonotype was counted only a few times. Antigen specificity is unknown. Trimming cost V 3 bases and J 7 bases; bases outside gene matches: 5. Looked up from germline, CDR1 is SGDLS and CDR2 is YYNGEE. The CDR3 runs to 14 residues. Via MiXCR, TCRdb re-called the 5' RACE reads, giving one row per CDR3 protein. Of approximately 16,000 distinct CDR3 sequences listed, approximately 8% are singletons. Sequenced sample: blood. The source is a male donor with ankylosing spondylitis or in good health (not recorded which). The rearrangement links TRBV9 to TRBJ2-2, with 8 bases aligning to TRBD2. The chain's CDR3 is CASSDSGSHGELFF. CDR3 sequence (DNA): TGTGCCAGCAGCGACAGCGGGAGCCACGGGGAGCTGTTTTTT.